Sequencing of this T cell receptor beta chain was carried out in a study of blood T cell repertoires in COVID-19 (dated by TCRdb to 2020 to 2022). Describing the broader study: The collaborator samples originated in the United States, Italy and Spain and spanned the acute and convalescent phases of COVID-19. The prospective study material was composed of cDNA or gDNA derived from T cells, B-cell-depleted T cells, or PBMCs. The dataset comprised deeply sampled blood TCRbeta repertoires from subjects exposed to, actively infected with, or recovered from COVID-19. Nearly every sample came with metadata listing a de-identified subject ID, COVID-19 status, age in years and sex. Where available, HLA class I and class II types were taken from metadata supplied by the sample provider and were not determined by assay-based typing. The repertoires were made available in a free public database intended to serve as a resource for research on the immune response to SARS-CoV-2. Samples were obtained from the ongoing ImmuneRACE study (first 160 participants) and from over a thousand subjects provided by 6 global collaborators.

TCRbeta CDR3 regions were amplified from genomic DNA using the immunoSEQ Assay, a bias-controlled multiplex PCR. As for how the authors treated the data: The number of nucleated cells in each sample was estimated by amplification of reference gene primers within the assay. Sequence reads were collapsed and filtered to measure the absolute abundance of every unique TCRbeta CDR3 rearrangement. Productive Simpson clonality was computed per sample as the square root of Simpson's diversity index over productive rearrangements. TCRdb limited this immuneACCESS table to in-frame rearrangements with V and J called. A share of clones is missing; checked studies link under half to unresolved V genes, and the rest is unexplained. Clone size and V and J calls were adopted from that table, with D and trimming inferred from the DNA. This sample holds some 70,000 clones; less than 90% were observed only once. The leading ten clones occupy around 3.2% of the sample.

The CDR3 spans 15 residues, from the cysteine through the phenylalanine. The sequence is cut down to CDR3 DNA, 45 bases in frame from base 1. CDR1 KGHDR and CDR2 SFDVKD were looked up in the germline V gene. A distance of 13 bases separates the germline ends of V and J, which lose 5 bases and 1 base respectively. A note on this clone: Its antigen is currently not known. The sample holds no much larger clone one base away, and base qualities are not on file.

General conclusions and limits of the study: How much clinical and demographic metadata was included differed by source and by participant, and the metadata was provided uncurated.

The collaborating institutions used their own protocols to collect whole blood in K2EDTA tubes. For TCRbeta analysis, collaborator samples were shipped as frozen whole blood, as isolated PBMCs, or as DNA extracted from either sample type. The TCR sequence derives from a man at least 80 years old with acute or convalescent COVID-19. In this chain, TRBV24-1 is recombined with TRBJ1-1; tentative D gene TRBD1, with 6 bases matching. Sequenced material: peripheral blood. The nucleotide sequence reads as follows: TGTGCCACCAGTGTGCGGGGGGCGGGGAACACTGAAGCTTTCTTT. This encodes CATSVRGAGNTEAFF.